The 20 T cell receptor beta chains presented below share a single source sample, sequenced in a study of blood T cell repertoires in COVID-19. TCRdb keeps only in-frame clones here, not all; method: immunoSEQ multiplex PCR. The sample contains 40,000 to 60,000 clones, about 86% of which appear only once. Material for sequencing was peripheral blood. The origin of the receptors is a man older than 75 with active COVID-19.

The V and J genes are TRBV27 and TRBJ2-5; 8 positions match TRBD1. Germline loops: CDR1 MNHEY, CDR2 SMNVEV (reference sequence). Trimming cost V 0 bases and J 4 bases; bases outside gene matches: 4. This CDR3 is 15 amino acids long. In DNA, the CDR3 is TGTGCCAGCAGTTTATCGCGGCAGGGGGCAGAGACCCAGTACTTC. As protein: CASSLSRQGAETQYF.

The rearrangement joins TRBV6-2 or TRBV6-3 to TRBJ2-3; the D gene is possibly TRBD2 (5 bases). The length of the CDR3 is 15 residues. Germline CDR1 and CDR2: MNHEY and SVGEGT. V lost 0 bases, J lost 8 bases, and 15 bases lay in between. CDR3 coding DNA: TGTGCCAGCAGTTACTCGAGAGCACGGGATGGTACGCAGTATTTT. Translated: CASSYSRARDGTQYF.

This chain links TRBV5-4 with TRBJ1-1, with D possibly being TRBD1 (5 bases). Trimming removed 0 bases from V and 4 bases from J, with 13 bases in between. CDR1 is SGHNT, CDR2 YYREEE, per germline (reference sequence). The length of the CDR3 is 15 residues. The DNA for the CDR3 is TGTGCCAGCAGCTTGGCCCAGGGAGGGGTCACTGAAGCTTTCTTT. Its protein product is CASSLAQGGVTEAFF.

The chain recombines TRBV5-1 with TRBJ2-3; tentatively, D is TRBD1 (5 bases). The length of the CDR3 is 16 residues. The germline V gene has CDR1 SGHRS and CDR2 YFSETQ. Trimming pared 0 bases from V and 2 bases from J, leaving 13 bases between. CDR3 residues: CASSLELGLSTDTQYF. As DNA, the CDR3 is TGCGCCAGCAGCTTGGAGTTGGGGCTGTCCACAGATACGCAGTATTTT. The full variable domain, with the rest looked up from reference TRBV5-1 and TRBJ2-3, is KAGVTQTPRYLIKTRGQQVTLSCSPISGHRSVSWYQQTPGQGLQFLFEYFSETQRNKGNFPGRFSGRQFSNSRSEMNVSTLELGDSALYLCASSLELGLSTDTQYFGPGTRLTVL.

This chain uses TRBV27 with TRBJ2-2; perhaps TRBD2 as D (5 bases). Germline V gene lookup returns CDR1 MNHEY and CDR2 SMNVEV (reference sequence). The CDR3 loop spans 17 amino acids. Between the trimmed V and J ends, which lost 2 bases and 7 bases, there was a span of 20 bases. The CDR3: CASSLRWAETNHGELFF. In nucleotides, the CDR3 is TGTGCCAGCAGTTTAAGATGGGCGGAGACTAACCACGGGGAGCTGTTTTTT.

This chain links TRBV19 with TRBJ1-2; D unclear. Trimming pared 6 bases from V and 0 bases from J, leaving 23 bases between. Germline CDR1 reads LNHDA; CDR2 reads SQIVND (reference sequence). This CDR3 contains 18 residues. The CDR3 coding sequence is TGTGCCAGTAGCAGAAGGAATCCGAAGGCACTACCTAACTATGGCTACACCTTC. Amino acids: CASSRRNPKALPNYGYTF.

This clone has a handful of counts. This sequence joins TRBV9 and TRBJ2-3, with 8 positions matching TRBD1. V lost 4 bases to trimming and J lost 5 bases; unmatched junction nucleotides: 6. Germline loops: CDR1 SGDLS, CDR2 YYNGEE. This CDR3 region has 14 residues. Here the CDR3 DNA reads TGTGCCAGCAGCCCCCGACAGGGGAAAGATACGCAGTATTTT. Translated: CASSPRQGKDTQYF.

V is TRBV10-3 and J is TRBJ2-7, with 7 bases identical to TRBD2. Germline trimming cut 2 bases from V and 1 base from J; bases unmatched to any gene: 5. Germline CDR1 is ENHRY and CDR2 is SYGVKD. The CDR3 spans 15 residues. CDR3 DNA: TGTGCCATCAGTGAGGCCTCCGGGGGGTCCTACGAGCAGTACTTC. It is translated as CAISEASGGSYEQYF.

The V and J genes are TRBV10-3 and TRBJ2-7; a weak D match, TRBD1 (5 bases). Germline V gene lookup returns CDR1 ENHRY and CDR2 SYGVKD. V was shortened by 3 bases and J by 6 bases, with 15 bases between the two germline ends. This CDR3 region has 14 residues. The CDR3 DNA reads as TGTGCCATCAGTGAACGGCAGGGTGGTGGCGAGCAGTACTTC. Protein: CAISERQGGGEQYF.

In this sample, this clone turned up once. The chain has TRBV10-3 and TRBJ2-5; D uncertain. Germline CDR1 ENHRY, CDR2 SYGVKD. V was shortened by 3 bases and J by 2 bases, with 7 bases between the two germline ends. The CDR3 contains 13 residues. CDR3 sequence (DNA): TGTGCCATCAGTGATTCGGTTCAAGAGACCCAGTACTTC. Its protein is CAISDSVQETQYF.

CDR3 residues: CASSRGTGQNSPLHF. CDR3 nucleotides: TGTGCCAGCTCACGAGGGACAGGGCAAAATTCACCCCTCCACTTT. The J gene is TRBJ1-6, the V gene TRBV18, with TRBD1 matching over 9 bases. J gave up 7 bases and V 4 bases, and 5 bases lay outside the gene matches. In germline, CDR1 is KGHSH, CDR2 LQKENI. This CDR3 spans 15 amino acids.

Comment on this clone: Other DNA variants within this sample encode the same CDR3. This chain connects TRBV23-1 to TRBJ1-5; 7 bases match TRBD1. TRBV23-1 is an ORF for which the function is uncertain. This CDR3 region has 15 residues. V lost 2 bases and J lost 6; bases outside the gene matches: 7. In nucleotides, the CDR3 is TGCGCCAGCAGTCAACTAGACAGGGAGGCTCAGCCCCAGCATTTT. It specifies CASSQLDREAQPQHF.

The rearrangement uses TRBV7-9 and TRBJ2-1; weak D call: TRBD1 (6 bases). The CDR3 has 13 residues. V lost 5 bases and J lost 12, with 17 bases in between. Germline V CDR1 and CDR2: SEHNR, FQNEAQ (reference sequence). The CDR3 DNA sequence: TGTGCCAGCAGCGCCAGCCCACAGGGATGGCAGTTCTTC. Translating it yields CASSASPQGWQFF.

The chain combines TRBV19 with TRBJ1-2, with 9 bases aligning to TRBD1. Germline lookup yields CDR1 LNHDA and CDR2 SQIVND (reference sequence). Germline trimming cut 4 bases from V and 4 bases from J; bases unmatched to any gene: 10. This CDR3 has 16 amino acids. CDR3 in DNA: TGTGCCAGTAGTACAACACAGGGGGCGCGTAGCTATGGCTACACCTTC. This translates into CASSTTQGARSYGYTF.

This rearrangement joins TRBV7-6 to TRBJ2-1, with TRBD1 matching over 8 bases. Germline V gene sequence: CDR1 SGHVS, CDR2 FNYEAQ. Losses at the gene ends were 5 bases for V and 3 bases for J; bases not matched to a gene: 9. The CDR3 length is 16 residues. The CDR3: CASSPDRGSGYNEQFF. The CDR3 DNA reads TGTGCCAGCAGCCCCGACAGGGGCTCGGGCTACAATGAGCAGTTCTTC.

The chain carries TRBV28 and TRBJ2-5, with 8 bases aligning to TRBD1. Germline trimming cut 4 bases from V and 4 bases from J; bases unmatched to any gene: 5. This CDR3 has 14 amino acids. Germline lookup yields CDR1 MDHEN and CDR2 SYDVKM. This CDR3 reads CASSSTGAVETQYF. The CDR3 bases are TGTGCCAGCAGTTCGACAGGGGCAGTAGAGACCCAGTACTTC.

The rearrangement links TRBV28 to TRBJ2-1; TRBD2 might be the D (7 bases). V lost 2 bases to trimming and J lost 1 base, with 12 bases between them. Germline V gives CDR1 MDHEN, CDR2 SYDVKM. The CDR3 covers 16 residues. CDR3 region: CASSLRGGGSYNEQFF. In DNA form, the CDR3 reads TGTGCCAGCAGTTTAAGGGGGGGTGGATCCTACAATGAGCAGTTCTTC.

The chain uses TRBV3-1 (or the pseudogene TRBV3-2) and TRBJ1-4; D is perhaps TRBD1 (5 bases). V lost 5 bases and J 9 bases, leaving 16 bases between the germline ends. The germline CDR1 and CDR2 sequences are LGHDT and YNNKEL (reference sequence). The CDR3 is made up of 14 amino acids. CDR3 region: CASSAASGGKKLFF. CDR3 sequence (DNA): TGTGCCAGCAGCGCGGCTTCCGGGGGTAAAAAACTGTTTTTT.

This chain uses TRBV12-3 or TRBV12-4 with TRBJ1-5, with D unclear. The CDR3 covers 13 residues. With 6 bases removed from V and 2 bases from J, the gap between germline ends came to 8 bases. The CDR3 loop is CASRRAGNQPQHF. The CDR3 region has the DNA TGTGCCAGCAGGAGGGCGGGCAATCAGCCCCAGCATTTT.

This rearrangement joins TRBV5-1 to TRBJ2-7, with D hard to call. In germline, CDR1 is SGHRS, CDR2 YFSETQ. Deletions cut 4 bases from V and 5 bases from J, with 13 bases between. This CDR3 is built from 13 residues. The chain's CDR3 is CASSPGFENEQYF. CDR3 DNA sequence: TGCGCCAGCAGCCCCGGTTTCGAGAACGAGCAGTACTTC.